Listed below are T cell receptor beta chains from one sample, sequenced in a study of Graves' ophthalmopathy and Graves' hyperthyroidism. One entry per CDR3 protein, called by TCRdb with MiXCR from the multiplex PCR reads. The data show about 380,000 distinct CDR3 sequences, with 15% to 17% seen just once and about 7% held by the top ten. The sequenced sample was peripheral blood. All receptors come from a woman between 18 and 30 years old with stable Graves' hyperthyroidism. The CDR3 runs from the conserved cysteine through the conserved F or W. Each record gives: clone size, V gene, D gene, J gene, CDR3 length, CDR3 DNA, CDR3 protein. The D gene is left open where the match is weak. Clone size is shown for a subset of rows, as once, few, many or a class of expanded clone.

>.|TRBV28|.|TRBJ2-7|13
TGTGCCAGCAGCGCACCTGATGGCTACGAGCAGTACTTC
CASSAPDGYEQYF
>many|TRBV20-1|TRBD1|TRBJ1-2|12
TGCAGTGCCCTACAGGGGGCTGATGGCTACACCTTC
CSALQGADGYTF
>.|TRBV5-1|.|TRBJ2-2|14
TGCGCCAGCAGCTTGATGGTCGAGAGCGGGGAGCTGTTTTTT
CASSLMVESGELFF
>.|TRBV7-2|.|TRBJ1-1|14
TGTGCCAGCAGCCCTGGACAGCAGAACACTGAAGTTTTCTTT
CASSPGQQNTEVFF
>many|TRBV10-3|.|TRBJ1-1|15
TGTGCCATCAGTCCAGGAATACAGGTGAACACTGAAGCTCTCTTT
CAISPGIQVNTEALF
>many|TRBV6-1|TRBD1|TRBJ1-1|16
TGTGCCAGCAGTGAAGTTCCGGGGGACAGGGGTGATGAAGCTTTCTTT
CASSEVPGDRGDEAFF
>many|TRBV20-1|.|TRBJ2-7|14
TGCAGTGCTGGCCCCAGGGGAACTAGCTACGAGCAGTACTTC
CSAGPRGTSYEQYF
>.|TRBV11-2|.|TRBJ2-7|16
TGTGCCAGCAGCTGGAAGACTAGTAGGAGCTCCTACGAGCAGTACTTC
CASSWKTSRSSYEQYF
>once|TRBV6-5|.|TRBJ1-2|12
TGTGCCAGCAGTACCGAAGGCATTGGCTACACCTTC
CASSTEGIGYTF
>many|TRBV6-2/TRBV6-3|.|TRBJ1-1|12
TGTGCCAGCAGTTACAGGGAATATGAAGCTTTCTTT
CASSYREYEAFF
>.|TRBV12-5|.|TRBJ1-1|13
TGTGCTAGTGGTTTGGAGCTGAACACTGAAGCTTTCTTT
CASGLELNTEAFF
>many|TRBV5-5|.|TRBJ1-2|14
TGTGCCAGCAGCTTGGAAGGTGTTGCCTATGGCTACACCTTC
CASSLEGVAYGYTF
>many|TRBV6-2/TRBV6-3|TRBD1|TRBJ1-5|17
TGTGCCAGCAGTTCGCGGACAGGGGGCTCATTCAATCAGCCCCAGCATTTT
CASSSRTGGSFNQPQHF
>many|TRBV12-3/TRBV12-4|.|TRBJ1-1|13
TGTGCCAGCAGGATCCAGGGAAGGGATGAAGCTTTCTTT
CASRIQGRDEAFF
>many|TRBV29-1|.|TRBJ1-2|11
TGCAGCGTTGCGTCGGGTTATGGCTACACCTTC
CSVASGYGYTF
>many|TRBV12-3/TRBV12-4|TRBD1|TRBJ1-1|20
TGTGCCAGCAGTTTAAGGGGTCGTAGGACAGGGGGCGCTGGTTGGACTGAAGCTTTCTTT
CASSLRGRRTGGAGWTEAFF
>many|TRBV6-1|TRBD1|TRBJ1-6|16
TGTGCCAGCACTATGAATCCGGGACAGGGGAATTCACCCCTCCACTTT
CASTMNPGQGNSPLHF
>many|TRBV12-3/TRBV12-4|TRBD1|TRBJ1-5|15
TGTGCCAGCAGTCCACGAGACAGGGTAGGTCAGCCCCAGCATTTT
CASSPRDRVGQPQHF
>many|TRBV29-1|.|TRBJ1-2|11
TGCAGCGTTGGGGCAGACTATGGCTACACCTTC
CSVGADYGYTF
>many|TRBV7-2|.|TRBJ2-5|14
TGTGCCAGCAGCTTGAACAGGTACCAAGAGACCCAGTACTTC
CASSLNRYQETQYF
>many|TRBV20-1|.|TRBJ1-1|13
TGCAGTGCTCCCGACAGGAGATCCACTGAAGCTTTCTTT
CSAPDRRSTEAFF
>.|TRBV28|TRBD1|TRBJ2-7|13
TGTGCCACCTCTGTGGGACAGTCCTACGAGCAGTACTTC
CATSVGQSYEQYF
>many|TRBV12-3/TRBV12-4|.|TRBJ1-1|13
TGTGCCAGCAGTTTAATCGGAGGCGGTGAAGCTTTCTTT
CASSLIGGGEAFF
>many|TRBV6-5|.|TRBJ1-1|15
TGTGCCAGCAGTTGGGGCCGGACGGTTAACACTGAAGCTTTCTTT
CASSWGRTVNTEAFF
>many|TRBV12-5|.|TRBJ1-2|14
TGTGCTAGTGGTTTATCGGGGGAACCCTATGGCTACACCTTC
CASGLSGEPYGYTF
>many|TRBV7-2|.|TRBJ1-2|12
TGTGCCAGCGGCGCCAGGGGCCTGGGCTACACCTTC
CASGARGLGYTF
>few|TRBV27|TRBD1|TRBJ1-2|15
TGTGCCAGCGGCCAAAGACAGGGGGCGCGTTATGGCTACACCTTC
CASGQRQGARYGYTF
>many|TRBV10-3|.|TRBJ1-1|14
TGTGCCATCAGCGTTAAGGAGTTGAACACTGAAGCTTTCTTT
CAISVKELNTEAFF
>.|TRBV27|TRBD1|TRBJ1-5|19
TGTGCCAGCAGTTTCTTCCGGGACAGGCCATATCCTCATGAAGATACCCAGCATTTT
CASSFFRDRPYPHEDTQHF
>.|TRBV19|.|TRBJ1-1|17
TGTGCCAGTAGTATCCCTCCGAAGGGCTGGGGGGGCACTGAAGCTTTCTTT
CASSIPPKGWGGTEAFF
>many|TRBV27|TRBD1|TRBJ2-7|14
TGTGCCAGCAGCTCTGGGACAGGGAATTCCGAGCAGTACTTC
CASSSGTGNSEQYF
>.|TRBV11-2|TRBD1|TRBJ1-1|15
TGTGCCGGCAGCTCCCTCAGGGGGATGAACACTGAAGCTTTCTTT
CAGSSLRGMNTEAFF
>many|TRBV19|.|TRBJ2-2|15
TGTGCCAGTAGTATGCAACATCCGGTGTACGGGGAGCTGTTTTTT
CASSMQHPVYGELFF
>many|TRBV2|TRBD1|TRBJ1-6|16
TGTGCCAGCAGTGCAATTCAGGGGGTTCGTCATTCACCCCTCCACTTT
CASSAIQGVRHSPLHF
>many|TRBV5-1|.|TRBJ2-7|15
TGCGCCAGCAGTCCTAACATCTTCCAAACCTACGAGCAGTACTTC
CASSPNIFQTYEQYF
>.|TRBV6-5|TRBD1|TRBJ2-5|15
TGTGCCAGCAGTTCGACAGGGGGCAACGAAGAGACCCAGTACTTC
CASSSTGGNEETQYF
>many|TRBV11-3|.|TRBJ2-5|13
TGTGCCAGCAGACGCTTGGGTGGAGAGACCCAGTACTTC
CASRRLGGETQYF
>few|TRBV19|TRBD1|TRBJ1-2|17
TGTGCCAGTAGTAGGACCGGGACAGGGGGCTCTAACTATGGCTACACCTTC
CASSRTGTGGSNYGYTF
>many|TRBV13|TRBD1|TRBJ1-1|14
TGTGCCAGCAGCAACGGACAGGGGAACACTGAAGCTTTCTTT
CASSNGQGNTEAFF
>many|TRBV24-1|.|TRBJ2-2|15
TGTGCCACCAGTGCGGGACACTTGAACACCGGGGAGCTGTTTTTT
CATSAGHLNTGELFF
>many|TRBV6-2/TRBV6-3|.|TRBJ1-1|11
TGTGCCAGCAGCCAGGACACTGAAGCTTTCTTT
CASSQDTEAFF
>many|TRBV15|.|TRBJ1-1|13
TGTGCCACCAGCCAGGGGCCGCTAAATGAAGCTTTCTTT
CATSQGPLNEAFF